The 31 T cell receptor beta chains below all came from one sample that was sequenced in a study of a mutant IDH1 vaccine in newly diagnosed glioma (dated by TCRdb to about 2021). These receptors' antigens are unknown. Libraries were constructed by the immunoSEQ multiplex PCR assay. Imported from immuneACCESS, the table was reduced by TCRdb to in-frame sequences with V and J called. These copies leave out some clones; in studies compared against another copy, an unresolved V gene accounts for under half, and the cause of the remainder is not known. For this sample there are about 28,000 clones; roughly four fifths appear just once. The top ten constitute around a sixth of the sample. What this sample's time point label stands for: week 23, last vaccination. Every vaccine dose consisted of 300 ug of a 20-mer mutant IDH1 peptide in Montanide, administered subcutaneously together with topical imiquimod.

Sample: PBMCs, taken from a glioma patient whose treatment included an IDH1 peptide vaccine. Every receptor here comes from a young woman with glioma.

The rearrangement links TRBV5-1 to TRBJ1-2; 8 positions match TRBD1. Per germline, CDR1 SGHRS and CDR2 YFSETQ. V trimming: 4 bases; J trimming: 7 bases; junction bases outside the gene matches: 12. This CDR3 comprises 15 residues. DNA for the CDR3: TGCGCCAGCAGCCTACCCCAGGGGGCGGGTGGTGGCTACACCTTC. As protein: CASSLPQGAGGGYTF.

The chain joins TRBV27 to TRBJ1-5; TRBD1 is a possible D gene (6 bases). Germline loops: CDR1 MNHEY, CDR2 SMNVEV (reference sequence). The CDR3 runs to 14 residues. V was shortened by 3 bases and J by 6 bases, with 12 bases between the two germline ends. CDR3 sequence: CASSFQGIGQPQHF. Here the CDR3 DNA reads TGTGCCAGCAGTTTTCAGGGGATCGGTCAGCCCCAGCATTTT.

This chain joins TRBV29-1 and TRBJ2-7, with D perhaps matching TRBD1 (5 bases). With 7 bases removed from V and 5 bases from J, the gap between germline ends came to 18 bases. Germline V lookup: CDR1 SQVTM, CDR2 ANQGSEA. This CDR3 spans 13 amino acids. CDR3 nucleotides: TGCAGCGGAATGGACACTCCACACCACGAGCAGTACTTC. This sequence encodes CSGMDTPHHEQYF.

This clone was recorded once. This chain's CDR3 is CASSLGGQGKNQPQHF. The CDR3 nucleotides are TGTGCCAGCAGCTTAGGGGGACAGGGGAAGAATCAGCCCCAGCATTTT. V and J are TRBV7-2 and TRBJ1-5; TRBD1 matches at 10 bases. The CDR3 runs 16 residues. V was pared by 1 base and J by 4 bases, with 4 bases of the junction left unmatched. In germline, CDR1 is SGHTA, CDR2 FQGNSA.

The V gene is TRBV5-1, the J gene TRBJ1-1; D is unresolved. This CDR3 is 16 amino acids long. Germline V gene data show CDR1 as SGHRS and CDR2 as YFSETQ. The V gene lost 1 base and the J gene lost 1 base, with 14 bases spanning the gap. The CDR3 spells CASSLRQAGGNTEAFF. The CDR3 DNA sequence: TGCGCCAGCAGCTTGAGGCAGGCTGGTGGGAACACTGAAGCTTTCTTT.

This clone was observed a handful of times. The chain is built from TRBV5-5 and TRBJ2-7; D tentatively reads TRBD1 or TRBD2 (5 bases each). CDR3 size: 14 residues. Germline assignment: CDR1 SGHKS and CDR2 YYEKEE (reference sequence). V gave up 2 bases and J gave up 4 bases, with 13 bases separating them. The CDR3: CASSFGVGDYEQYF. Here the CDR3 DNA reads TGTGCCAGCAGCTTCGGGGTGGGGGATTACGAGCAGTACTTC.

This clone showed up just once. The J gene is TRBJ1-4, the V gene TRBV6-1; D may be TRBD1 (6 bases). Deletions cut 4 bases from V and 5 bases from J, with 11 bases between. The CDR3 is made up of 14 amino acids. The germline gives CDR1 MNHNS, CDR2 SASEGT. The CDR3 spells CASSVGGRNEKLFF. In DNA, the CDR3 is TGTGCCAGCAGTGTGGGGGGGCGGAATGAAAAACTGTTTTTT.

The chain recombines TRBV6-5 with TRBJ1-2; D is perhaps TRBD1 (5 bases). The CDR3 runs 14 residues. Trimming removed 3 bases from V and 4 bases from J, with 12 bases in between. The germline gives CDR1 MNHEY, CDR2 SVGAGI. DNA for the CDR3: TGTGCCAGCAGTTATCTCGGGGGTTTCTATGGCTACACCTTC. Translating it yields CASSYLGGFYGYTF.

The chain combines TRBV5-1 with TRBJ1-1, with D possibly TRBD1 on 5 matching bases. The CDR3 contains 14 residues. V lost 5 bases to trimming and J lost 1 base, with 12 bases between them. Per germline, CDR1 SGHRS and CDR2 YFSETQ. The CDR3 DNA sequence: TGCGCCAGCAGGCGACAGAGCTCGAACACTGAAGCTTTCTTT. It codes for CASRRQSSNTEAFF.

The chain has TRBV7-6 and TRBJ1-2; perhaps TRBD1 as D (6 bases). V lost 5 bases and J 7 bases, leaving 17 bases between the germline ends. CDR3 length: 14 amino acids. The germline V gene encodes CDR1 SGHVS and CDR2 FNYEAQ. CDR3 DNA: TGTGCCAGCAGCCTCCGGGAGGGGGAGGGTGGCTACACCTTC. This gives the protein CASSLREGEGGYTF.

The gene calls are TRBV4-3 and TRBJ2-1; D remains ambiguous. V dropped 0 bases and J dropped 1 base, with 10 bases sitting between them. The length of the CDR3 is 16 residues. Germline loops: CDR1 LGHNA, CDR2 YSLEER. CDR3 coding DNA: TGCGCCAGCAGCCAAGATCCAACACCTTCCTACAATGAGCAGTTCTTC. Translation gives CASSQDPTPSYNEQFF.

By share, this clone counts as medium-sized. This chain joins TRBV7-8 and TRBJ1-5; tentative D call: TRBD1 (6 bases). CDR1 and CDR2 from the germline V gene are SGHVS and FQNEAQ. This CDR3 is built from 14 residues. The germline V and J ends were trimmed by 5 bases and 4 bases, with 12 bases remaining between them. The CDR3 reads CASSVEQGNQPQHF. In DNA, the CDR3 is TGTGCCAGCAGCGTGGAACAGGGTAATCAGCCCCAGCATTTT.

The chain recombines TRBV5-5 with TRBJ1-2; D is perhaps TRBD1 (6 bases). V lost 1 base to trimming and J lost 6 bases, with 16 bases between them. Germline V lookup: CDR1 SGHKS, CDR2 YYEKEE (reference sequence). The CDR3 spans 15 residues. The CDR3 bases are TGTGCCAGCAGCTTGAAGGCAGGGGCGGGGGATGGCTACACCTTC. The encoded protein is CASSLKAGAGDGYTF. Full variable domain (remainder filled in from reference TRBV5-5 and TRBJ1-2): DAGVTQSPTHLIKTRGQQVTLRCSPISGHKSVSWYQQVLGQGPQFIFQYYEKEERGRGNFPDRFSARQFPNYSSELNVNALLLGDSALYLCASSLKAGAGDGYTFGSGTRLTVV.

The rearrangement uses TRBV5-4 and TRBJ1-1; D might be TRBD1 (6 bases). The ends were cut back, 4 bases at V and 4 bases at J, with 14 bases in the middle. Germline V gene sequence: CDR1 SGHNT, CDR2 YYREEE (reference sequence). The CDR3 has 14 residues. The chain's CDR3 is CASSPRGSGTEAFF. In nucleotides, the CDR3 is TGTGCCAGCAGCCCTAGGGGGAGTGGCACTGAAGCTTTCTTT.

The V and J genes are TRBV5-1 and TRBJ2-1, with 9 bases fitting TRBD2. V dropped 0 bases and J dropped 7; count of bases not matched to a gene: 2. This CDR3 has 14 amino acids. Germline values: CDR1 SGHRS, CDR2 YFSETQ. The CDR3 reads CASSLVAGGNEQFF. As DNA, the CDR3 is TGCGCCAGCAGCTTGGTTGCGGGGGGGAATGAGCAGTTCTTC. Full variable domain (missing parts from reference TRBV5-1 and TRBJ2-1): KAGVTQTPRYLIKTRGQQVTLSCSPISGHRSVSWYQQTPGQGLQFLFEYFSETQRNKGNFPGRFSGRQFSNSRSEMNVSTLELGDSALYLCASSLVAGGNEQFFGPGTRLTVL.

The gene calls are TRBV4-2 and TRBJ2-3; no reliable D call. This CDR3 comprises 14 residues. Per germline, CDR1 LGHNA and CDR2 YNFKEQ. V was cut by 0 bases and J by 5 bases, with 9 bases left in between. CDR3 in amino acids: CASSQDVWGDTQYF. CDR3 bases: TGTGCCAGCAGCCAAGATGTTTGGGGAGATACGCAGTATTTT.

CDR3 sequence reads: CASRRTVNTEAFF. CDR3 coding DNA: TGTGCCAGCAGAAGGACGGTGAACACTGAAGCTTTCTTT. This chain uses TRBV6-5 with TRBJ1-1; D is ambiguous. V lost 6 bases to trimming and J lost 0 bases, with 8 bases between them. There are 13 residues in the CDR3. Germline CDR1 MNHEY, CDR2 SVGAGI.

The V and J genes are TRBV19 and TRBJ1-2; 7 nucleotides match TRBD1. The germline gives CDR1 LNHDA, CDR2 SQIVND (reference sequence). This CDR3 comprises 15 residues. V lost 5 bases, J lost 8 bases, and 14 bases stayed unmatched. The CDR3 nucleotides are TGTGCCAGTAGTGTGGGGGACAGTCTGTCGGGGGGCTACACCTTC. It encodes CASSVGDSLSGGYTF.

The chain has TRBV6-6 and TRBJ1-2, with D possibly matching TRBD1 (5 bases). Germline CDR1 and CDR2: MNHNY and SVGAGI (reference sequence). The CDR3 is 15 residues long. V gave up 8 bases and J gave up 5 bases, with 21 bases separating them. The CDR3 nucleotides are TGTGCCAGCTTCCCAGGGACCTTCAGTCGTTATGGCTACACCTTC. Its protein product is CASFPGTFSRYGYTF.

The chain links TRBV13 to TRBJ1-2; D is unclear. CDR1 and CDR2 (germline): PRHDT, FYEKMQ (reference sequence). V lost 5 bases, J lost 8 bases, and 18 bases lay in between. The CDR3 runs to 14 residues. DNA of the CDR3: TGTGCCAGCAGCCCAGAGAGGCCGGATGGCGGCTACACCTTC. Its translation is CASSPERPDGGYTF. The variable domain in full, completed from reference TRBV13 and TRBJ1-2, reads AAGVIQSPRHLIKEKRETATLKCYPIPRHDTVYWYQQGPGQDPQFLISFYEKMQSDKGSIPDRFSAQQFSDYHSELNMSSLELGDSALYFCASSPERPDGGYTFGSGTRLTVV.

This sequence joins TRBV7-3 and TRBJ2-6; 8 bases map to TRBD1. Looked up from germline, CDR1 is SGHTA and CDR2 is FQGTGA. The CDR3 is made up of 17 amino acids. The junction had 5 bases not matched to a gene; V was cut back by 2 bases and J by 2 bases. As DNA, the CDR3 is TGTGCCAGCAGCTTAGGCGGACAGGGAGCTGGGGCCAACGTCCTGACTTTC. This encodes CASSLGGQGAGANVLTF.

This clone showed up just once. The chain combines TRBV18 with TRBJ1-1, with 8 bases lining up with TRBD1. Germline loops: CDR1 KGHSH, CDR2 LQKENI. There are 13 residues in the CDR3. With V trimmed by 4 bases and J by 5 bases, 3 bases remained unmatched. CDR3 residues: CASSLTGGTEAFF. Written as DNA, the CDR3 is TGTGCCAGCTCACTCACAGGGGGGACTGAAGCTTTCTTT.

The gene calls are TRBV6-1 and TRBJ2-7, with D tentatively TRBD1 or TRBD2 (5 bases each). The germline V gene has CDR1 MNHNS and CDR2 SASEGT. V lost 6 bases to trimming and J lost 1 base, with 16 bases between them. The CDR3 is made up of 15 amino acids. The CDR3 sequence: CASSANRDGSYEQYF. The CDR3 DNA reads TGTGCCAGCAGCGCGAACCGGGACGGATCCTACGAGCAGTACTTC.

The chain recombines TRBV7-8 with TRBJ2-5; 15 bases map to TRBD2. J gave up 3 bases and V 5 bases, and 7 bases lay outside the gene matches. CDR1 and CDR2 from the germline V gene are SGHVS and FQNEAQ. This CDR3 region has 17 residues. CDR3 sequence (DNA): TGTGCCAGCAGCAACCCCGGGACTAGCGGGGGGAAAGAGACCCAGTACTTC. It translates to CASSNPGTSGGKETQYF.

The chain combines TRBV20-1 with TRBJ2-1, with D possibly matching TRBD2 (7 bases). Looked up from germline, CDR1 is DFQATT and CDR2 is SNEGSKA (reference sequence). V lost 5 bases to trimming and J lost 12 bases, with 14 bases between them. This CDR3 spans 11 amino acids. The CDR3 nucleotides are TGCAGTGCTGAGACCGGGGGGCGGCAGTTCTTC. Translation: CSAETGGRQFF.

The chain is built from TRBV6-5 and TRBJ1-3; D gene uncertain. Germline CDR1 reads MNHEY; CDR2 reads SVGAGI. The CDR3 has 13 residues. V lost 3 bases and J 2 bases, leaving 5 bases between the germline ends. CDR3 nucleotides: TGTGCCAGCAGTTATGACACTGGAAACACCATATATTTT. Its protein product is CASSYDTGNTIYF.

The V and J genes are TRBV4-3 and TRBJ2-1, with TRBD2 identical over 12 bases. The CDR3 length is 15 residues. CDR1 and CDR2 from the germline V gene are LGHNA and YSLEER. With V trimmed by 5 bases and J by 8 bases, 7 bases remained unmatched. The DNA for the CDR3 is TGCGCCAGCAGCGGCCTAGCGGGGGGGCTTGATGAGCAGTTCTTC. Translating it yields CASSGLAGGLDEQFF.

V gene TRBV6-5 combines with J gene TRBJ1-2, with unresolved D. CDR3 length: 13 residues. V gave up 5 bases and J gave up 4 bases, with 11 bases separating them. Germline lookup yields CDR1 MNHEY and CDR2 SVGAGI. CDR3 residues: CASSTSDTYGYTF. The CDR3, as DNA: TGTGCCAGCAGTACTTCCGACACCTATGGCTACACCTTC.

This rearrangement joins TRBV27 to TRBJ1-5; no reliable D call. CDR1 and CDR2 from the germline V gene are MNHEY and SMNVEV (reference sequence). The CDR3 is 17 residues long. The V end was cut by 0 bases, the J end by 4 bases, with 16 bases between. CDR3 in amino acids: CASSLSAARAINQPQHF. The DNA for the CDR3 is TGTGCCAGCAGTTTATCGGCTGCGAGGGCCATAAATCAGCCCCAGCATTTT.

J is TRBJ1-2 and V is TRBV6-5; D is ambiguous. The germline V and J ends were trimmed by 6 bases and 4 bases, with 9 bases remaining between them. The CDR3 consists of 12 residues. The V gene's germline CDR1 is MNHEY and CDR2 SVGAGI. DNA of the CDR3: TGTGCCAGCAGCCCCGGGCCCTATGGCTACACCTTC. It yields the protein CASSPGPYGYTF.

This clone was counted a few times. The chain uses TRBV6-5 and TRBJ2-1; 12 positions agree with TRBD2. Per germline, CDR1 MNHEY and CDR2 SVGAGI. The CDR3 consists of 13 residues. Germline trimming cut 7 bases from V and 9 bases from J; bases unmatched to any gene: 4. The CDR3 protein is CASKLAGGGEQFF. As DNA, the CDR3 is TGTGCCAGCAAGCTAGCGGGGGGGGGTGAGCAGTTCTTC.